Below are 13 T cell receptor beta chains sequenced from a single sample in a study of shared clonotypes between healthy human individuals. Data came from immunoSEQ multiplex PCR; TCRdb stores just in-frame clones and leaves some out. The sample records about 580,000 clones, roughly 98% being singletons. Naive CD8 cells, CD45RO-negative and positively selected for CCR7, excluded terminally differentiated effector memory CD45RA+ cells. The sample consisted of naive CD8+ T cells sorted from blood. The receptors shown here come from a man under 40 in good health.

This clone was seen just once. This chain uses TRBV7-9 with TRBJ2-1, with D possibly being TRBD2 (5 bases). The V end was cut by 9 bases, the J end by 5 bases, with 8 bases between. The CDR3 has 11 amino acids. The V gene's germline CDR1 is SEHNR and CDR2 FQNEAQ (reference sequence). The CDR3 sequence: CARGVNNEQFF. DNA of the CDR3: TGTGCCAGGGGAGTTAACAATGAGCAGTTCTTC.

The chain couples TRBV7-6 to TRBJ2-6, with 9 bases aligning to TRBD1. The CDR3 is 18 residues long. The J segment lost 3 bases and the V segment lost 5 bases, leaving 11 bases of the junction unmatched. CDR1 is SGHVS, CDR2 FNYEAQ, per germline. For the CDR3, the DNA is TGTGCCAGCAGCACCCCGGGACAGGGCTTCTTTGGGGCCAACGTCCTGACTTTC. It codes for CASSTPGQGFFGANVLTF.

For this clone: Within the sample, other DNA sequences also encode this same CDR3. This rearrangement joins TRBV29-1 to TRBJ2-7; D might be TRBD1 or TRBD2, each matching 6 bases. V lost 6 bases, J lost 3 bases, and 9 bases lay in between. The CDR3 totals 11 residues. Germline V gives CDR1 SQVTM, CDR2 ANQGSEA. CDR3 bases: TGCAGCGTCGGAGGGGGCTACGAGCAGTACTTC. Protein: CSVGGGYEQYF.

This chain links TRBV10-2 with TRBJ2-7, with 11 bases matching TRBD2. CDR1 is WSHSY, CDR2 SAAADI, per germline. The CDR3 spans 15 residues. Losses at the gene ends were 3 bases for V and 4 bases for J; bases not matched to a gene: 5. CDR3: CASSELLAGAYEQYF. The DNA for the CDR3 is TGCGCCAGCAGTGAATTACTAGCGGGAGCGTACGAGCAGTACTTC.

This clone appeared a single time. The chain carries TRBV15 and TRBJ1-1; D is unclear. Germline values: CDR1 LNHNV, CDR2 YYDKDF (reference sequence). This CDR3 is built from 15 residues. Trimming pared 0 bases from V and 0 bases from J, leaving 8 bases between. For the CDR3, the DNA is TGTGCCACCAGCAGAGATCGTAGCCTGAACACTGAAGCTTTCTTT. Translation: CATSRDRSLNTEAFF.

The V and J genes are TRBV5-1 and TRBJ1-1; D is unresolved. Germline V CDR1 and CDR2: SGHRS, YFSETQ. The germline V and J ends were trimmed by 5 bases and 0 bases, with 11 bases remaining between them. The CDR3 loop spans 14 amino acids. This chain's CDR3 is CASRGESLNTEAFF. CDR3 coding DNA: TGCGCCAGCAGGGGAGAGTCCCTGAACACTGAAGCTTTCTTT.

The chain has TRBV7-8 and TRBJ2-1, with unresolved D. This CDR3 has 14 amino acids. Germline lookup yields CDR1 SGHVS and CDR2 FQNEAQ. Trimming left V 5 bases short and J 0 bases short, with 8 bases between. CDR3 region: CASSVFSSYNEQFF. The DNA for the CDR3 is TGTGCCAGCAGCGTATTCAGCTCCTACAATGAGCAGTTCTTC.

This clone appeared a single time. The gene calls are TRBV5-1 and TRBJ2-2; D gene ambiguous. The CDR3 is 18 residues long. CDR1 is SGHRS, CDR2 YFSETQ, per germline. Trimming left V 1 base short and J 7 bases short, with 23 bases between. The CDR3: CASSLFISSPNRGGELFF. CDR3 DNA sequence: TGCGCCAGCAGCTTGTTTATATCGAGCCCTAACCGAGGCGGGGAGCTGTTTTTT.

This clone was found once. The CDR3 loop is CASSSLGQGGNTIYF. CDR3 nucleotides: TGTGCCAGCAGTTCGCTCGGACAGGGGGGAAACACCATATATTTT. This chain links TRBV28 with TRBJ1-3; 9 nucleotides line up with TRBD1. Per the germline V gene, CDR1 is MDHEN and CDR2 is SYDVKM. V lost 4 bases to trimming and J lost 4 bases; unmatched junction nucleotides: 5. The length of the CDR3 is 15 residues.

The V call is TRBV2, the J call TRBJ2-7; 14 bases align to TRBD2. This CDR3 is built from 14 residues. Germline V gene lookup returns CDR1 SNHLY and CDR2 FYNNEI. Germline trimming cut 7 bases from V and 5 bases from J; bases unmatched to any gene: 4. For the CDR3, the DNA is TGTGCCAGCATCGCGGGACTAGCGGGAGACGAGCAGTACTTC. Translated: CASIAGLAGDEQYF.

The V and J genes are TRBV30 and TRBJ2-5, with D possibly matching TRBD2 (6 bases). The CDR3 loop spans 13 amino acids. CDR1 is GTSNPN, CDR2 SVGIG, per germline (reference sequence). The ends were cut back, 2 bases at V and 2 bases at J, with 9 bases in the middle. The CDR3 DNA reads TGTGCCTGGAGTATCGGGACTCAAGAGACCCAGTACTTC. Its translation is CAWSIGTQETQYF.

V usage is TRBV6-1 and J usage is TRBJ2-1; 10 positions agree with TRBD2. This CDR3 contains 14 residues. Looked up from germline, CDR1 is MNHNS and CDR2 is SASEGT. Germline trimming cut 6 bases from V and 9 bases from J; bases unmatched to any gene: 8. The CDR3 bases are TGTGCCAGCAGAGATCTAGCGGGAGTCCCTGAGCAGTTCTTC. Amino acid sequence: CASRDLAGVPEQFF.

The chain has TRBV7-6 and TRBJ2-2; the D call may be TRBD1 or TRBD2 (5 bases each). V shed 0 bases and J shed 5 bases, with 10 bases lying between them. Germline V CDR1 and CDR2: SGHVS, FNYEAQ. The CDR3 is made up of 15 amino acids. CDR3 sequence (DNA): TGTGCCAGCAGCTTAGCGGGGGTCGTGACCGGGGAGCTGTTTTTT. Protein product: CASSLAGVVTGELFF.